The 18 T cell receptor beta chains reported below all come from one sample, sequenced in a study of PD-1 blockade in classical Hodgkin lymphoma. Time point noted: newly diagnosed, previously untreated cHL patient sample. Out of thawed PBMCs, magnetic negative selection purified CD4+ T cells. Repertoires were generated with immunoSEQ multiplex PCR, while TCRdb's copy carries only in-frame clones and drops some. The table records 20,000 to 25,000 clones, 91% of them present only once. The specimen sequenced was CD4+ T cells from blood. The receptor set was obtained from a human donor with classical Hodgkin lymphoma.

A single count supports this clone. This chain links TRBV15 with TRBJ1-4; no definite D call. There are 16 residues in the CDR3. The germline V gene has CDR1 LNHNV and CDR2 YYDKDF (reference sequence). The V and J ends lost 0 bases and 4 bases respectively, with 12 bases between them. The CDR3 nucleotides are TGTGCCACCAGCAGAGATCTAGGAGCTGTTAATGAAAAACTGTTTTTT. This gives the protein CATSRDLGAVNEKLFF.

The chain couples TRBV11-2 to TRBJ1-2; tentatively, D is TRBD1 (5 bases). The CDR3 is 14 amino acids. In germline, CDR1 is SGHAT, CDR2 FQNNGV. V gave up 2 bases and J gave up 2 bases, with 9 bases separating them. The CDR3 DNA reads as TGTGCCAGCAGCTTACCAGGGACCAACTATGGCTACACCTTC. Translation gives CASSLPGTNYGYTF.

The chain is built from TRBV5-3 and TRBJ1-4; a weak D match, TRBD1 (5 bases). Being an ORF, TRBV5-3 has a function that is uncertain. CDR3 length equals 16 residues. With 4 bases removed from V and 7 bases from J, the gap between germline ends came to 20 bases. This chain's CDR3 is CARSVQGATRSEKLFF. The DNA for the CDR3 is TGTGCCAGAAGCGTTCAGGGCGCCACTCGTAGTGAAAAACTGTTTTTT.

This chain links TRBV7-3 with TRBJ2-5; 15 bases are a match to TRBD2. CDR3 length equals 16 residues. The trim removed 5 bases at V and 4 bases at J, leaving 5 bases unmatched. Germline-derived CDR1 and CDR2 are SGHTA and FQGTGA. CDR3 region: CASSPRTSGGAETQYF. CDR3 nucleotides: TGTGCCAGCAGCCCCCGGACTAGCGGGGGGGCAGAGACCCAGTACTTC.

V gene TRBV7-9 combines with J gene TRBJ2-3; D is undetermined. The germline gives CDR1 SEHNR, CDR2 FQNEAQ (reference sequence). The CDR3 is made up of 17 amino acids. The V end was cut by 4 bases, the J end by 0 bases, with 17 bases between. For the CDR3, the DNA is TGTGCCAGCAGCTCATCCGCAGTACGCGCTAGCACAGATACGCAGTATTTT. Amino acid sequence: CASSSSAVRASTDTQYF.

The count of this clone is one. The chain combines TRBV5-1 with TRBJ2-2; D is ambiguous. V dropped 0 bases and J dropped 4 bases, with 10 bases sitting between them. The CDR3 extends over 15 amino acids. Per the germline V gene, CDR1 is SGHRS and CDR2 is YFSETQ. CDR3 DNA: TGCGCCAGCAGCTTGGCCAGGAGCACCACCGGGGAGCTGTTTTTT. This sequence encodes CASSLARSTTGELFF.

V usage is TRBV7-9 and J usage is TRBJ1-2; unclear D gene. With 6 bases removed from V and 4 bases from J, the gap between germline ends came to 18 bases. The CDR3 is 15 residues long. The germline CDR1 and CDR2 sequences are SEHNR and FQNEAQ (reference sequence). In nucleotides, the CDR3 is TGTGCCAGCAGAGACTCGAGGGCTCCTCGCTATGGCTACACCTTC. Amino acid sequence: CASRDSRAPRYGYTF.

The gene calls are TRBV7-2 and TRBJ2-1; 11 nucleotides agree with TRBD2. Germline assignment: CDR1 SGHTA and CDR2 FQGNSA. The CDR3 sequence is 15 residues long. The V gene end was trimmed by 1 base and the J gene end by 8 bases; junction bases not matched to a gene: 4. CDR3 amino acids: CASSLVAGGLDEQFF. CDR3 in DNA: TGTGCCAGCAGCTTAGTAGCGGGGGGGTTGGATGAGCAGTTCTTC. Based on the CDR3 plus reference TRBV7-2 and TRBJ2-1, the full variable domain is GAGVSQSPSNKVTEKGKDVELRCDPISGHTALYWYRQSLGQGLEFLIYFQGNSAPDKSGLPSDRFSAERTGGSVSTLTIQRTQQEDSAVYLCASSLVAGGLDEQFFGPGTRLTVL.

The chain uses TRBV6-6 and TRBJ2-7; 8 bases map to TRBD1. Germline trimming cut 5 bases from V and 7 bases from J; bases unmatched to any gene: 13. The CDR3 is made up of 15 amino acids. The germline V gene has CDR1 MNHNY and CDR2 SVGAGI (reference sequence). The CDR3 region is CASSHPGTGHREQYF. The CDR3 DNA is TGTGCCAGCAGTCACCCAGGGACAGGCCATCGGGAGCAGTACTTC.

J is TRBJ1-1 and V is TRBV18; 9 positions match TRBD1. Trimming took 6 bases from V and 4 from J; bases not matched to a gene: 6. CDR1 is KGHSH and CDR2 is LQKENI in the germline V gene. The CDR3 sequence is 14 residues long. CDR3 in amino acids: CASSRTGAGTEAFF. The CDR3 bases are TGTGCCAGCTCTCGGACAGGGGCGGGCACTGAAGCTTTCTTT.

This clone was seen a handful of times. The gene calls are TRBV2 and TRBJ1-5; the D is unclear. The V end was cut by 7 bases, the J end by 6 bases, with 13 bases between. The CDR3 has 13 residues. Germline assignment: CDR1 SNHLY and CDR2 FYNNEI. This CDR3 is CASTVILGQPQHF. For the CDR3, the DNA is TGTGCCAGCACGGTTATTTTAGGTCAGCCCCAGCATTTT.

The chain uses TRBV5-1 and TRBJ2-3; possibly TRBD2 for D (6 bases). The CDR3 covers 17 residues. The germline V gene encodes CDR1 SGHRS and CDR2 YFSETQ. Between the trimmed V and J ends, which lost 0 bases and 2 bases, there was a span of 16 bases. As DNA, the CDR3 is TGCGCCAGCAGCTTGGGAAAAATAGCGGAGTACACAGATACGCAGTATTTT. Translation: CASSLGKIAEYTDTQYF.

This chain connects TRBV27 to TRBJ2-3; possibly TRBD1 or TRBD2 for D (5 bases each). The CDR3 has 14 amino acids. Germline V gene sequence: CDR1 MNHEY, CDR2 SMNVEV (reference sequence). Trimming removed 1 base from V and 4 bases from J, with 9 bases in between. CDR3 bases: TGTGCCAGCAGTTTATTGGGGACCCCAGATACGCAGTATTTT. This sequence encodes CASSLLGTPDTQYF.

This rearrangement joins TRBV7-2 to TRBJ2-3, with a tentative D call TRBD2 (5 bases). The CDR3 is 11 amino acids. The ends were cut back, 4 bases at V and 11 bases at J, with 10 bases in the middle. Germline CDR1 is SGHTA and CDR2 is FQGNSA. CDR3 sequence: CASSSLRGQYF. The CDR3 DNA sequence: TGTGCCAGCAGCTCTCTTCGGGGGCAGTATTTT.

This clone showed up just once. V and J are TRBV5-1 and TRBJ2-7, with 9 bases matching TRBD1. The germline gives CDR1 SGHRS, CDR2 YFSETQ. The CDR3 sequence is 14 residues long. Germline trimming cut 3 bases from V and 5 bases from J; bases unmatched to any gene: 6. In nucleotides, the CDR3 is TGCGCCAGCAGCTCCGGACAGGGGTCCCACGAGCAGTACTTC. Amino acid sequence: CASSSGQGSHEQYF.

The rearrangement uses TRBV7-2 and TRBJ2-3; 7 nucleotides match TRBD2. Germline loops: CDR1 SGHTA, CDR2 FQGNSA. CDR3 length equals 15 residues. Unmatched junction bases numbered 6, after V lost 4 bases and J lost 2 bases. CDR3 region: CASSSGLINTDTQYF. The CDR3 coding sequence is TGTGCCAGCAGCTCGGGACTAATCAACACAGATACGCAGTATTTT.

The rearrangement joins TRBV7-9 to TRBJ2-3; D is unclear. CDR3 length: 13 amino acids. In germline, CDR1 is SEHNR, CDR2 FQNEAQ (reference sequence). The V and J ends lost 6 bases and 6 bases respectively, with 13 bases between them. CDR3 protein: CASSPLGGDTQYF. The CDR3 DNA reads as TGTGCCAGCAGTCCTCTGGGTGGGGATACGCAGTATTTT.

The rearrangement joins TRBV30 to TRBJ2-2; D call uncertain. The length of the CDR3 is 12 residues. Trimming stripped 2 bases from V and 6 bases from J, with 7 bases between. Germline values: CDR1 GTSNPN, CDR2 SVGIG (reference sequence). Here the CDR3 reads CAWSRVPGELFF. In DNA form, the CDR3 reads TGTGCCTGGAGTAGGGTGCCCGGGGAGCTGTTTTTT.